This T cell receptor (beta chain) was captured by sequencing in a study of T-cell reconstitution after alpha-beta-depleted transplantation in children. Preparing the TCRbeta library involved the use of unique molecular identifiers. A single record per CDR3 protein comes from TCRdb applying MiXCR to the PCR reads. The sample has approximately 400,000 distinct CDR3 sequences; 11% are singletons. Germline values: CDR1 MNHEY, CDR2 SVGAGI. V was shortened by 4 bases and J by 0 bases, with 10 bases between the two germline ends. The CDR3 totals 15 residues. The sequence derives from a human donor who donated a stem cell graft to a child with acute myeloid leukemia. V gene TRBV6-5 combines with J gene TRBJ2-4; D is uncertain. The sample in question was PBMCs from the stem cell graft donor, obtained from the stem cell graft. Written as DNA, the CDR3 is TGTGCCAGCAGTTCCCCTTCACTAGCCAAAAACATTCAGTACTTC. Its protein is CASSSPSLAKNIQYF.